What follows are 9 T cell receptor beta chains derived from one specimen sequenced in a study of T cell changes during pregnancy in multiple sclerosis. Profiled with immunoSEQ multiplex PCR; TCRdb holds only in-frame clones, not every one. In the table there are approximately 90,000 clones, 90% to 95% of which are singletons. The sequenced sample was peripheral blood, obtained after pregnancy. These receptor sequences come from a female donor in good health, enrolled as a control in a pregnancy study.

This chain links TRBV11-2 with TRBJ2-3, with D unresolved. The CDR3 is made up of 13 amino acids. V was pared by 7 bases and J by 5 bases, with 13 bases between. Germline assignment: CDR1 SGHAT and CDR2 FQNNGV. The chain's CDR3 is CASTPGRGDTQYF. CDR3 DNA: TGTGCCAGCACCCCCGGCAGAGGAGATACGCAGTATTTT.

The chain employs TRBV6-5 and TRBJ1-1, with 8 bases identical to TRBD1. The V and J ends lost 5 bases and 1 base, in that order; junction bases with no gene match: 3. The germline gives CDR1 MNHEY, CDR2 SVGAGI. The CDR3 consists of 14 residues. CDR3 in amino acids: CASSRDRQNTEAFF. Written as DNA, the CDR3 is TGTGCCAGCAGTCGGGACAGGCAGAACACTGAAGCTTTCTTT.

The chain is built from TRBV4-2 and TRBJ2-1; the D gene is possibly TRBD2 (6 bases). The CDR3 covers 14 residues. V was clipped by 2 bases and J by 8 bases, with 13 bases between them. CDR1 is LGHNA and CDR2 is YNFKEQ in the germline V gene. DNA of the CDR3: TGTGCCAGCAGCCAAAGGGGAGGAGGGGATGAGCAGTTCTTC. This sequence encodes CASSQRGGGDEQFF.

The CDR3 DNA is TGTGCCAGCAGCGCTATCAAAGATACGCAGTATTTT. Its translation: CASSAIKDTQYF. The V gene is TRBV4-2, the J gene TRBJ2-3; D is ambiguous. The germline gives CDR1 LGHNA, CDR2 YNFKEQ. V lost 5 bases, J lost 5 bases, and 8 bases lay in between. This CDR3 is 12 amino acids long.

The V call is TRBV6-5, the J call TRBJ2-1; TRBD2 might be the D (6 bases). The germline gives CDR1 MNHEY, CDR2 SVGAGI. The germline V and J ends were trimmed by 1 base and 10 bases, with 11 bases remaining between them. CDR3 length: 13 amino acids. The chain's CDR3 is CASSYLAGSEQFF. Written as DNA, the CDR3 is TGTGCCAGCAGTTACTTGGCCGGGAGCGAGCAGTTCTTC.

The chain joins TRBV19 to TRBJ1-6; D might be TRBD1 (6 bases). CDR1 and CDR2 (germline): LNHDA, SQIVND (reference sequence). V was trimmed by 5 bases and J by 7 bases, leaving 18 bases between them. CDR3 length equals 16 residues. This CDR3 is CASSYAPAGENSPLHF. The CDR3 region has the DNA TGTGCCAGTAGTTACGCCCCAGCAGGGGAGAATTCACCCCTCCACTTT.

The chain carries TRBV30 and TRBJ2-7, with a tentative D call TRBD2 (5 bases). Trimming removed 5 bases at V and 3 bases at J, with 14 bases between. CDR3 length equals 13 residues. From germline, CDR1 is GTSNPN and CDR2 SVGIG (reference sequence). The CDR3 coding sequence is TGTGCCTGGGGAGGACTCATACACTACGAGCAGTACTTC. As protein: CAWGGLIHYEQYF.

This clone was seen a single time. This chain joins TRBV11-2 and TRBJ2-7; 11 bases fit TRBD1. The V gene's germline CDR1 is SGHAT and CDR2 FQNNGV. This CDR3 has 14 residues. The junction had 2 bases not matched to a gene; V was cut back by 5 bases and J by 2 bases. This chain's CDR3 is CASSPGQGAYEQYF. CDR3 nucleotides: TGTGCCAGCAGCCCGGGACAGGGGGCCTACGAGCAGTACTTC.

The chain couples TRBV9 to TRBJ2-3; D might be TRBD2 (7 bases). Looked up from germline, CDR1 is SGDLS and CDR2 is YYNGEE. The V and J ends lost 3 bases and 5 bases respectively, with 19 bases between them. This CDR3 comprises 16 residues. For the CDR3, the DNA is TGTGCCAGCAGCGCATTTGGGGGGGCGGGGCGAGATACGCAGTATTTT. The encoded protein is CASSAFGGAGRDTQYF.